This T cell receptor (beta chain) was found in a study of CD8 T cells in ankylosing spondylitis. Using its own MiXCR run on the 5' RACE reads, TCRdb lists one record per CDR3 protein. The sample carries around 300,000 distinct CDR3 sequences, more than 20% recorded once. This clonotype was detected only once. V gave up 7 bases and J gave up 4 bases, with 14 bases separating them. This CDR3 comprises 13 residues. Germline lookup yields CDR1 SNHLY and CDR2 FYNNEI. Sequences were obtained from blood, either unsorted or a sorted T cell fraction (not recorded which). This rearrangement joins TRBV2 to TRBJ2-7; D not resolved. The origin of this receptor is a female donor with ankylosing spondylitis or in good health (not recorded which). DNA for the CDR3: TGTGCCAGCAAGCCGCAGCCCCGGTACGAGCAGTACTTC. Amino acids: CASKPQPRYEQYF.